The clone carrying this T cell receptor beta chain is labeled medium-sized. Its antigen remains unidentified. CDR1 is SQVTM, CDR2 ANQGSEA, per germline. CDR3 length: 13 residues. After removal of 7 bases from V and 6 bases from J, the junction contained 6 bases not matched to a gene. The data stem from a study of read filtering for tumor transcriptome and immune sequencing. The overall study: Patients were around 17 male and some 13 female, mean age 65.9 years, range roughly 47 to 80. Whole-transcriptome libraries were prepared after DNase treatment. Broader study findings: Roughly 79% of IR-seq clonotypes had one read, totaling about 3.3% of reads; RNA-seq: 74.6% and 44.6%.

Molecular barcoded adaptors covering alpha/delta and beta/gamma chains were used on 400 to 450 ng RNA. TCRdb ran MiXCR on the reads and lists one entry per CDR3 protein. The sample lists 35,000 to 55,000 distinct CDR3 sequences, 9.5% to 15% occurring once. The chain uses TRBV29-1 and TRBJ2-1; 10 positions match TRBD1. The sequenced material came from a population of CD138-negative cells sorted from bone marrow. The TCR sequence derives from a donor aged 40 or older with multiple myeloma. CDR3 in DNA: TGCAGCGGGGACAGGGGAGGGGTCAATGAGCAGTTCTTC. It codes for CSGDRGGVNEQFF.